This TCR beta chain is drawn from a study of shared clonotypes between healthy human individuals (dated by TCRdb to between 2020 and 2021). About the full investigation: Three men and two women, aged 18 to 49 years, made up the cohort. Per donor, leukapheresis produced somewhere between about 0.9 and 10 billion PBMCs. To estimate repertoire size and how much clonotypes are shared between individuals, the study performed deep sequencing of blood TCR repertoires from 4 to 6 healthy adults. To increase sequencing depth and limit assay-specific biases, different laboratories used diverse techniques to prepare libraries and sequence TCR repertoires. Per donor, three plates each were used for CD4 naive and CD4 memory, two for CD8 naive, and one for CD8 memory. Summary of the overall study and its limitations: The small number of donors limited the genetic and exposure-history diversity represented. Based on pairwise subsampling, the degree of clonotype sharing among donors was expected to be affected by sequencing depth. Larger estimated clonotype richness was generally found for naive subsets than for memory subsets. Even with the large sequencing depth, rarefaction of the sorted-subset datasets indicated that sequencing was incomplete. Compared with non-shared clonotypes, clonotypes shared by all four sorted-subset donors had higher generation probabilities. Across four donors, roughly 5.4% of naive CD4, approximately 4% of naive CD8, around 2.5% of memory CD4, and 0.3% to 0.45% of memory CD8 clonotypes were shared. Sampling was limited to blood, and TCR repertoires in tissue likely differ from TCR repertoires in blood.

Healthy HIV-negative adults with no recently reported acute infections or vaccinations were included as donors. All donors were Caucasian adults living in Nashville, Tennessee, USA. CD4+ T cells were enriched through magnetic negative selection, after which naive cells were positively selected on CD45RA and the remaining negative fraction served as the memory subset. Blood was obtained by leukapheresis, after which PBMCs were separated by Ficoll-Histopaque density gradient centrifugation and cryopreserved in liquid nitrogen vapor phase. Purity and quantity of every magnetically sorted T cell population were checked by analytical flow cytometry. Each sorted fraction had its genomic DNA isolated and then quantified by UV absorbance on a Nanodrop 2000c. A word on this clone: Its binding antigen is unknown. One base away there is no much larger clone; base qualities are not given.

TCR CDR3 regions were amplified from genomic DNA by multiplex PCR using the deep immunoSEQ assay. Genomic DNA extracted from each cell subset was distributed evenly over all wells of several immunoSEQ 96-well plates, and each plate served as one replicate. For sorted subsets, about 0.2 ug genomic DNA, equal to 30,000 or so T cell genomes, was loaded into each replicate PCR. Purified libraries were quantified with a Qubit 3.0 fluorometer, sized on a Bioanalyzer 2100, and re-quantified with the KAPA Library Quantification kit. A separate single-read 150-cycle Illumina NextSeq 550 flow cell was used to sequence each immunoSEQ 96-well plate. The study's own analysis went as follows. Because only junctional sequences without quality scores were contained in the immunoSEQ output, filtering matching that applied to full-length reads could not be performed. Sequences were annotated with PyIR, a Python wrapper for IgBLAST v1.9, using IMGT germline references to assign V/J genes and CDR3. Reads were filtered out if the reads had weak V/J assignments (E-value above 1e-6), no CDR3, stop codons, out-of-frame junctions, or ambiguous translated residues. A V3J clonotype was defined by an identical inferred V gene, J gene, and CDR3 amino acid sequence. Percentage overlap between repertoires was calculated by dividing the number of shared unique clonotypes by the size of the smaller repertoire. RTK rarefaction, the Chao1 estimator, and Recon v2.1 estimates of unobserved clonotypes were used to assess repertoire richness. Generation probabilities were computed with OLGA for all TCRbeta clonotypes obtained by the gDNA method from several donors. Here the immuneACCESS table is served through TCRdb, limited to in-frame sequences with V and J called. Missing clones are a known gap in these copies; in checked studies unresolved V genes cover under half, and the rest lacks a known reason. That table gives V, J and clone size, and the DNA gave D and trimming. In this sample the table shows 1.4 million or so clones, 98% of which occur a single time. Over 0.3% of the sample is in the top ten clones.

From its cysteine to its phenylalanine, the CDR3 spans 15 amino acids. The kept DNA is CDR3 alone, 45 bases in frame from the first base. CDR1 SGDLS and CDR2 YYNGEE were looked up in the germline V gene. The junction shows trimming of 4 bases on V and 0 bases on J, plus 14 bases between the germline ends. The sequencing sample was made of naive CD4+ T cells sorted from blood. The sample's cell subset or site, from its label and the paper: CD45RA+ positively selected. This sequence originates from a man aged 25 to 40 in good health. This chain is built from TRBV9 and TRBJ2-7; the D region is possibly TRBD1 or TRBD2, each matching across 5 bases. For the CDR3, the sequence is CASSNRDRGSYEQYF. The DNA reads TGTGCCAGCAGCAACCGGGACCGAGGCTCCTACGAGCAGTACTTC.